This T cell receptor (beta chain) was observed in a study of spatial heterogeneity in lung cancer. About the study: Detection consistently yielded more beta chains than alpha chains. The correlation between TCR transcript counts in tumor regions and a T cell module score from matched bulk RNA-seq was strong.

Remarks on this clonotype: Its antigen is unidentified.

The time point: sample taken at primary tumor resection. Every molecule of TCR cDNA had its own unique molecular identifier. TCRdb re-called the 5' RACE reads through MiXCR, storing one row per CDR3 protein. Among under 7,000 distinct CDR3 sequences listed, approximately 15% were seen once. General study findings and limits: Counts of expanded alpha and beta TCRs within tumors tracked the tumor nonsynonymous mutation count.

The clonotype was recovered from a male donor with early-stage non-small cell lung cancer. The source material was lung tumor tissue, sampled at surgery.

The CDR3, as DNA: TGTGCCAGCAGCCCACCCTCGACAGCAAACAATGAGCAGTTCTTC. This sequence encodes CASSPPSTANNEQFF. The gene calls are TRBV11-3 and TRBJ2-1; a possible D gene is TRBD1 (5 bases). CDR1 and CDR2 (germline): SGHNT, YENEEA. CDR3 length: 15 amino acids. The V gene lost 5 bases and the J gene lost 5 bases, with 16 bases spanning the gap.